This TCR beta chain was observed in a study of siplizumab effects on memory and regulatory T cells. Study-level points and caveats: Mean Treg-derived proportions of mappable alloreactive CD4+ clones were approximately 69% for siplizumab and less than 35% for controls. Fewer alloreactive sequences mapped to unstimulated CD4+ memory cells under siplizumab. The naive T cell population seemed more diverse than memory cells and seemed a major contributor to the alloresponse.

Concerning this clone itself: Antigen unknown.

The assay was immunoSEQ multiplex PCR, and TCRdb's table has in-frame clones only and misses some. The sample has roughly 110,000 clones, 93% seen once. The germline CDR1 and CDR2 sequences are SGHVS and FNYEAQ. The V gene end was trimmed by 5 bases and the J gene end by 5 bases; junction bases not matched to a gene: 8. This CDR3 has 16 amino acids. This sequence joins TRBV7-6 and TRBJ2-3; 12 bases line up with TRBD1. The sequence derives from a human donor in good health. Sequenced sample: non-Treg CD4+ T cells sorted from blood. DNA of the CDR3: TGTGCCAGCAGCCAGGGACAGGGGGCAGGTAGAGATACGCAGTATTTT. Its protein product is CASSQGQGAGRDTQYF. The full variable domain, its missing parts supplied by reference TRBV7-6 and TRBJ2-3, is GAGVSQSPRYKVTKRGQDVALRCDPISGHVSLYWYRQALGQGPEFLTYFNYEAQQDKSGLPNDRFSAERPEGSISTLTIQRTEQRDSAMYRCASSQGQGAGRDTQYFGPGTRLTVL.